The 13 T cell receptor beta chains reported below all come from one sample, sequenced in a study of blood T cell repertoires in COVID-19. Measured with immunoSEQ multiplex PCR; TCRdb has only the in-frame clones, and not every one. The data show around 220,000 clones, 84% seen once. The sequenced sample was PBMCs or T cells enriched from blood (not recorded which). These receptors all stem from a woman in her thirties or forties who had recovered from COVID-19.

The CDR3 DNA reads as TGTGCCAGCGGGACACTGTTTAACACTGAAGCTTTCTTT. Its protein is CASGTLFNTEAFF. This chain joins TRBV2 and TRBJ1-1; maybe TRBD1 (6 bases). The CDR3 is 13 residues long. CDR1 is SNHLY and CDR2 is FYNNEI in the germline V gene. The germline V and J ends were trimmed by 8 bases and 2 bases, with 12 bases remaining between them. Together with reference TRBV2 and TRBJ1-1, the CDR3 gives the full variable domain: EPEVTQTPSHQVTQMGQEVILRCVPISNHLYFYWYRQILGQKVEFLVSFYNNEISEKSEIFDDQFSVERPDGSNFTLKIRSTKLEDSAMYFCASGTLFNTEAFFGQGTRLTVV.

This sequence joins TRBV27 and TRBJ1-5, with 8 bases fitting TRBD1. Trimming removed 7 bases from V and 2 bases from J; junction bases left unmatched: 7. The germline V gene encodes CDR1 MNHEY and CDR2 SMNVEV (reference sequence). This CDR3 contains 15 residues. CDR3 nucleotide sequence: TGTGCCAGCAAGGACAGGGCGTTTGGCAATCAGCCCCAGCATTTT. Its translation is CASKDRAFGNQPQHF.

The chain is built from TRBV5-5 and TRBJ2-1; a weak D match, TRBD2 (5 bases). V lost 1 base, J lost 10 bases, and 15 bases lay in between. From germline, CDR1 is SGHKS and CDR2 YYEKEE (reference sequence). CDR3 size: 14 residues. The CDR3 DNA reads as TGTGCCAGCAGCTTGCCCTTTCAACTAGTCGAGCAGTTCTTC. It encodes CASSLPFQLVEQFF.

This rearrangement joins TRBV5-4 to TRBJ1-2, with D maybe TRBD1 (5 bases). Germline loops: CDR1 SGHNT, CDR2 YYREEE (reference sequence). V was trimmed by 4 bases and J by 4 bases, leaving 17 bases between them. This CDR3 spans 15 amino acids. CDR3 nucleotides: TGTGCCAGCAGCCCCCCGGACATCTCCGTCTATGGCTACACCTTC. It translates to CASSPPDISVYGYTF.

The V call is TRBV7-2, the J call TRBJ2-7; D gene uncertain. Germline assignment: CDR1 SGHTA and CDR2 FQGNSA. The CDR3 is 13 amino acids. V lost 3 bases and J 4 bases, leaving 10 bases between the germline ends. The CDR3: CASSFNSGYEQYF. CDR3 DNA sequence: TGTGCCAGCAGCTTTAACAGTGGGTACGAGCAGTACTTC.

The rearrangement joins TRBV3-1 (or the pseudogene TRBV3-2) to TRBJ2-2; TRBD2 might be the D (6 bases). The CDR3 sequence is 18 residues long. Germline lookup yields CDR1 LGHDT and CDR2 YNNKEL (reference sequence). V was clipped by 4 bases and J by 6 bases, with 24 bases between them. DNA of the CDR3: TGTGCCAGCAGCCCTCGTGGTGGGGGGACGGACCGCCCCGGGGAGCTGTTTTTT. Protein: CASSPRGGGTDRPGELFF.

CDR3 region: CASSGNRYGYTF. CDR3 DNA: TGTGCCAGCAGCGGAAACAGATATGGCTACACCTTC. The chain uses TRBV9 and TRBJ1-2; D call uncertain. Germline loops: CDR1 SGDLS, CDR2 YYNGEE. CDR3 size: 12 residues. The V end lost 3 bases, the J end lost 5 bases, and 8 bases lay between the germline ends. Based on the CDR3 plus reference TRBV9 and TRBJ1-2, the full variable domain is DSGVTQTPKHLITATGQRVTLRCSPRSGDLSVYWYQQSLDQGLQFLIQYYNGEERAKGNILERFSAQQFPDLHSELNLSSLELGDSALYFCASSGNRYGYTFGSGTRLTVV.

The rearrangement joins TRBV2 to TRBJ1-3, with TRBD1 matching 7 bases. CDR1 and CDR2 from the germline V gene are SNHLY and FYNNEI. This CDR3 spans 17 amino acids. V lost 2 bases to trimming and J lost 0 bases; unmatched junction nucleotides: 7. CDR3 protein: CASSESGGRVSGNTIYF. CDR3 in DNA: TGTGCCAGCAGTGAATCAGGGGGTCGAGTCTCTGGAAACACCATATATTTT. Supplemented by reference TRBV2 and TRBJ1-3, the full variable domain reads EPEVTQTPSHQVTQMGQEVILRCVPISNHLYFYWYRQILGQKVEFLVSFYNNEISEKSEIFDDQFSVERPDGSNFTLKIRSTKLEDSAMYFCASSESGGRVSGNTIYFGEGSWLTVV.

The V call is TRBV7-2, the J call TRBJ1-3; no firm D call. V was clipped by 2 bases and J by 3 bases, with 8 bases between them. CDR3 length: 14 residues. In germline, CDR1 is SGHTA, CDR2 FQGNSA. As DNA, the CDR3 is TGTGCCAGCAGCTTAAGTGCGGGTGGAAACACCATATATTTT. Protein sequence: CASSLSAGGNTIYF.

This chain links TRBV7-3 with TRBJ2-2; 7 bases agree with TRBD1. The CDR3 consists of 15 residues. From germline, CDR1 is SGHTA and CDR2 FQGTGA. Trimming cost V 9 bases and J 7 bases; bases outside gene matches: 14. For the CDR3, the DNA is TGTGCCAGTTCGACCCAGAAGGGGGCTAACGGGGAGCTGTTTTTT. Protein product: CASSTQKGANGELFF.

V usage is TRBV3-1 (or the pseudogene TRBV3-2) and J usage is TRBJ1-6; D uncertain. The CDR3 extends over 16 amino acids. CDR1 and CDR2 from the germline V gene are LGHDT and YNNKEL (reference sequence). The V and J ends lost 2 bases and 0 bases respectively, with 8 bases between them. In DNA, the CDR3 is TGTGCCAGCAGCCAACAAAAGAGCTCCTATAATTCACCCCTCCACTTT. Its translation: CASSQQKSSYNSPLHF.

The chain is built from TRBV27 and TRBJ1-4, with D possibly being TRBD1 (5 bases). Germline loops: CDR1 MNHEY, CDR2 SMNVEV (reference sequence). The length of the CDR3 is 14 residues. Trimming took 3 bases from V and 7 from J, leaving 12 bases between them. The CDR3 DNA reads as TGTGCCAGCAGTTTGGCTAGGGGTTTTGAAAAACTGTTTTTT. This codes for CASSLARGFEKLFF.

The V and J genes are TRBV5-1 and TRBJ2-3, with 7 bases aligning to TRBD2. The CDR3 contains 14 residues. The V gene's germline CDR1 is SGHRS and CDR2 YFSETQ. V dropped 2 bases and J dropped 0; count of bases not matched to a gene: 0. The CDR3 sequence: CASSFSGSTDTQYF. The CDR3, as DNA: TGCGCCAGCAGCTTTAGCGGGAGCACAGATACGCAGTATTTT. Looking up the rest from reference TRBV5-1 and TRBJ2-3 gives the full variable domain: KAGVTQTPRYLIKTRGQQVTLSCSPISGHRSVSWYQQTPGQGLQFLFEYFSETQRNKGNFPGRFSGRQFSNSRSEMNVSTLELGDSALYLCASSFSGSTDTQYFGPGTRLTVL.